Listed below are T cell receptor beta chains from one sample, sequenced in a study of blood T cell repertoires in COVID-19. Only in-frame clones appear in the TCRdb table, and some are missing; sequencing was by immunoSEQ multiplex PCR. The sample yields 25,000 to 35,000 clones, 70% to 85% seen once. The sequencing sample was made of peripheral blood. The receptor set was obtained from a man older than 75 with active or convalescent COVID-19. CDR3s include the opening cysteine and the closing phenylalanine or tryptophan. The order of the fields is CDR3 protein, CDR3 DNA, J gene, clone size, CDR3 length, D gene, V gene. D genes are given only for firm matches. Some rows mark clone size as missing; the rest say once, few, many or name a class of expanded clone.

CASSGTGVGEQYF | TGTGCCAGCAGCGGGACAGGGGTCGGCGAGCAGTACTTC | TRBJ2-7 | . | 13 | TRBD1 | TRBV9
CASSYSNTGGSQPQHF | TGTGCCAGCAGTTACTCGAACACAGGGGGAAGTCAGCCCCAGCATTTT | TRBJ1-5 | . | 16 | TRBD1 | TRBV6-6
CASSSSGGRRYNEQFF | TGTGCCAGCAGCTCCTCGGGGGGGCGTCGGTACAATGAGCAGTTCTTC | TRBJ2-1 | . | 16 | TRBD2 | TRBV5-4
CASRRGGPQGDGNTIYF | TGTGCCAGCAGAAGAGGCGGTCCTCAGGGGGATGGAAACACCATATATTTT | TRBJ1-3 | . | 17 | TRBD1 | TRBV7-9
CASSLVPQDSNEKLFF | TGTGCCAGCAGCTTGGTACCGCAGGACTCTAATGAAAAACTGTTTTTT | TRBJ1-4 | . | 16 | . | TRBV5-5
CASSAQPGDNEQFF | TGTGCCAGCAGCGCTCAACCCGGGGACAATGAGCAGTTCTTC | TRBJ2-1 | . | 14 | . | TRBV9
CAISRAQGGRTEAFF | TGTGCCATCAGCAGAGCTCAAGGAGGACGGACTGAAGCTTTCTTT | TRBJ1-1 | . | 15 | . | TRBV15
CASSEFFTGGARKYNSPLHF | TGTGCCAGCAGTGAATTTTTTACAGGGGGCGCAAGGAAATATAATTCACCCCTCCACTTT | TRBJ1-6 | . | 20 | TRBD1 | TRBV6-1
CASSFIGGLSNQPQHF | TGTGCCAGCAGTTTTATTGGAGGGCTTAGCAATCAGCCCCAGCATTTT | TRBJ1-5 | . | 16 | . | TRBV28
CASSYDYSQTPNYGYTF | TGTGCCAGCAGCTATGATTATTCGCAGACTCCCAACTATGGCTACACCTTC | TRBJ1-2 | . | 17 | . | TRBV7-2
CSVEGQSMNTEAFF | TGCAGCGTTGAGGGACAGAGCATGAACACTGAAGCTTTCTTT | TRBJ1-1 | once | 14 | TRBD1 | TRBV29-1
CASSLRTGDSEQYF | TGCGCCAGCAGCTTAAGGACAGGGGATTCCGAGCAGTACTTC | TRBJ2-7 | medium-sized | 14 | TRBD1 | TRBV5-1
CASSLRDRGLVYGYTF | TGCGCCAGCAGCCTCCGGGACAGGGGTCTTGTCTATGGCTACACCTTC | TRBJ1-2 | . | 16 | TRBD1 | TRBV4-1
CASSLDRGNQPQHF | TGTGCCAGCAGTCTGGACAGGGGCAATCAGCCCCAGCATTTT | TRBJ1-5 | medium-sized | 14 | TRBD1 | TRBV27
CASSLVQSYNEQFF | TGTGCCAGCAGCTTGGTACAGTCCTACAATGAGCAGTTCTTC | TRBJ2-1 | . | 14 | . | TRBV5-4